This TCR beta chain was recorded in a study of CD8 T cells in ankylosing spondylitis. General study findings and limits: A TCR beta motif of eight or nine highly homologous variants seemed to mark ankylosing spondylitis blood.

The V and J ends lost 1 base and 5 bases, in that order; junction bases with no gene match: 7. The germline V gene encodes CDR1 SEHNR and CDR2 FQNEAQ (reference sequence). The CDR3 is made up of 15 amino acids. MiXCR was run by TCRdb on the 5' RACE reads, yielding one entry per CDR3 protein. The sample consists of roughly 180,000 distinct CDR3 sequences, 9.8% of them appearing once. Details on this clonotype: The antigen remains undetermined.

Sequences were obtained from blood, either unsorted or a sorted T cell fraction (not recorded which). This chain joins TRBV7-9 and TRBJ2-7; 8 bases fit TRBD1. This TCR was sampled from a female donor with ankylosing spondylitis or in good health (not recorded which). CDR3 DNA: TGTGCCAGCAGCTTAGAAAACAGGGGGTCCCACGAGCAGTACTTC. Translating it yields CASSLENRGSHEQYF.